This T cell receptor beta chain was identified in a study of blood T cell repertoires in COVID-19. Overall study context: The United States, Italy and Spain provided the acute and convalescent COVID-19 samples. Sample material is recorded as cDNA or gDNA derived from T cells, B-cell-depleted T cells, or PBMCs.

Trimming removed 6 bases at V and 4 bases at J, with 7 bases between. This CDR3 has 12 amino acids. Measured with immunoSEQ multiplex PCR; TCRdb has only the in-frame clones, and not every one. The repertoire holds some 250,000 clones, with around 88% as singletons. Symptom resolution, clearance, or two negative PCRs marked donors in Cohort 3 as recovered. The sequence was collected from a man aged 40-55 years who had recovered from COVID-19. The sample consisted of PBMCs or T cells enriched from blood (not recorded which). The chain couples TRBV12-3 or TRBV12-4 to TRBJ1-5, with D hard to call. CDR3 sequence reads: CASRRGNQPQHF. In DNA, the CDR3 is TGTGCCAGCAGGAGAGGGAATCAGCCCCAGCATTTT.